This T cell receptor beta chain was captured by sequencing in a study of T cells in Graves' hyperthyroidism and ophthalmopathy. Germline loops: CDR1 GTSNPN, CDR2 SVGIG (reference sequence). The CDR3 is 13 residues long. V was clipped by 3 bases and J by 7 bases; unmatched bases: 3. Findings and caveats of the study: Appearing also in blood were most of the thyroid clonotypes expanded above 0.001.

A note on this clonotype: Its specificity is not known.

The investigators amplified TCR beta CDR3 regions from RNA transcripts. In the first-round RT-PCR of the TCR CDR3, the HTBI primer set was used. A single record per CDR3 protein comes from TCRdb applying MiXCR to the multiplex PCR reads. The data contain about 300,000 distinct CDR3 sequences, 20% to 25% of them singletons. This clonotype was obtained from a man between 40 and 49 years old with Graves' hyperthyroidism that later progressed to Graves' ophthalmopathy. The chain carries TRBV30 and TRBJ2-2; the match to TRBD2 covers 9 bases. The sequencing sample was made of blood. The CDR3 protein is CAWRGTSSGELFF. In nucleotides, the CDR3 is TGTGCCTGGAGGGGGACTAGCAGCGGGGAGCTGTTTTTT.